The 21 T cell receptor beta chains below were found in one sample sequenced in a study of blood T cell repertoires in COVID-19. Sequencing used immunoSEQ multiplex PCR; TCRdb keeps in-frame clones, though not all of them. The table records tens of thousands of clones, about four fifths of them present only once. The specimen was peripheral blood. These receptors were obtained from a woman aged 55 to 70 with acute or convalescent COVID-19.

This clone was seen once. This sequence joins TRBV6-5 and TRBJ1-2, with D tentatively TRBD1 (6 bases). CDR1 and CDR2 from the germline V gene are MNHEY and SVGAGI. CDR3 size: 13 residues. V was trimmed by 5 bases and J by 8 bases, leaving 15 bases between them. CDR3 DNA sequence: TGTGCCAGCAGTCCCTCGGCAGGGGAAGGCTACACCTTC. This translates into CASSPSAGEGYTF.

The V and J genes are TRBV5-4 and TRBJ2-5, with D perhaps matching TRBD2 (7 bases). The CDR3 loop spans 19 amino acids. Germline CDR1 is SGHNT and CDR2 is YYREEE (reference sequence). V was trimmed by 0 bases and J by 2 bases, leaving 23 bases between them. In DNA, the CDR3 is TGTGCCAGCAGCTTGGTGGGGGGGGCGTTAGGGACCACGCAAGAGACCCAGTACTTC. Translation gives CASSLVGGALGTTQETQYF. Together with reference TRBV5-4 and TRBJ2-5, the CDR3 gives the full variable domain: ETGVTQSPTHLIKTRGQQVTLRCSSQSGHNTVSWYQQALGQGPQFIFQYYREEENGRGNFPPRFSGLQFPNYSSELNVNALELDDSALYLCASSLVGGALGTTQETQYFGPGTRLLVL.

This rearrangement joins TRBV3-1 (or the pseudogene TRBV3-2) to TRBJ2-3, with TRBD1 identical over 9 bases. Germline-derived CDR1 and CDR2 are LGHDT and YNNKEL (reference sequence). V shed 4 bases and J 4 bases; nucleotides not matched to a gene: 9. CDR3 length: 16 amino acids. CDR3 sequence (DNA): TGTGCCAGCAGCCTGGCCGGGACAGGGTGGTCAGATACGCAGTATTTT. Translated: CASSLAGTGWSDTQYF.

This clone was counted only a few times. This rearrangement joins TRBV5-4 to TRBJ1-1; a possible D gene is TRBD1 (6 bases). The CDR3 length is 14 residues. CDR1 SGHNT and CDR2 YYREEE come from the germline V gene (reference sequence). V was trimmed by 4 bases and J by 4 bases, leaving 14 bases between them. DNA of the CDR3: TGTGCCAGCAGCGACCTGAGGGGGAGCACTGAAGCTTTCTTT. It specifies CASSDLRGSTEAFF.

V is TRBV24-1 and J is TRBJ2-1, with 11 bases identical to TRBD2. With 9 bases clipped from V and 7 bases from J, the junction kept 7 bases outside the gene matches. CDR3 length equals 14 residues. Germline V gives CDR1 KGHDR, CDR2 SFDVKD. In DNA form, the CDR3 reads TGTGCCACCCGAACTAGCGGGAGATCAAATGAGCAGTTCTTC. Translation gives CATRTSGRSNEQFF.

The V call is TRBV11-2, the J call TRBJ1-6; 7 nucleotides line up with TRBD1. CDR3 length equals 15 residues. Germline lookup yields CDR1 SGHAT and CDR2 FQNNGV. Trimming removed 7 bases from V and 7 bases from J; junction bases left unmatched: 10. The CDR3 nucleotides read TGTGCCAGCACCCTCGCGGGACAGACGAATTCACCCCTCCACTTT. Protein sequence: CASTLAGQTNSPLHF.

In nucleotides, the CDR3 is TGTGCCAGCAGTCATCCTACAGGGGGCGAGACCCAGTACTTC. Amino acid sequence: CASSHPTGGETQYF. This sequence joins TRBV28 and TRBJ2-5, with 9 bases that match TRBD1. Losses at the gene ends were 5 bases for V and 5 bases for J; bases not matched to a gene: 6. Germline V gene sequence: CDR1 MDHEN, CDR2 SYDVKM. This CDR3 comprises 14 residues. Full variable domain (remainder filled in from reference TRBV28 and TRBJ2-5): DVKVTQSSRYLVKRTGEKVFLECVQDMDHENMFWYRQDPGLGLRLIYFSYDVKMKEKGDIPEGYSVSREKKERFSLILESASTNQTSMYLCASSHPTGGETQYFGPGTRLLVL.

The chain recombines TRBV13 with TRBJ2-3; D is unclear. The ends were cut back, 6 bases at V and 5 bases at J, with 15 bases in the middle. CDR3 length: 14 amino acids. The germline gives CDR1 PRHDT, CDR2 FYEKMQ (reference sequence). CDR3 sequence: CASSPPAVRDTQYF. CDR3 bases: TGTGCCAGCAGTCCACCCGCGGTCAGAGATACGCAGTATTTT.

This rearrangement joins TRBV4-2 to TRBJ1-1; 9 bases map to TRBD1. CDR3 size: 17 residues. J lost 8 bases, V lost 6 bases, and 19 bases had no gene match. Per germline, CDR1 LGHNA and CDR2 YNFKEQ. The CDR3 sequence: CASRATNRGHGTREAFF. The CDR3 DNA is TGTGCCAGCAGAGCTACGAACAGGGGGCATGGGACGCGCGAAGCTTTCTTT.

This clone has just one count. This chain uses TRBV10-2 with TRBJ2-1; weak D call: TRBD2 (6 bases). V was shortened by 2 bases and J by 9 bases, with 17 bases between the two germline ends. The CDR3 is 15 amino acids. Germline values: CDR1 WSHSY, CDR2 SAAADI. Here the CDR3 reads CASSEENTQGGEQFF. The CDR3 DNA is TGCGCCAGCAGTGAGGAGAACACCCAGGGAGGTGAGCAGTTCTTC.

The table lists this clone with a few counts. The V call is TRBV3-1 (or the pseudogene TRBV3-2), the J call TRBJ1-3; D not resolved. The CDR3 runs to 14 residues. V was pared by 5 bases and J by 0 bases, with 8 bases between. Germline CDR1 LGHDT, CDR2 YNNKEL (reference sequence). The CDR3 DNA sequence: TGTGCCAGCAGCGGCGGATCCTCTGGAAACACCATATATTTT. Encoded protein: CASSGGSSGNTIYF.

CDR3 loop: CASTSYNEQFF. The CDR3 DNA is TGTGCCAGCACCTCTTACAATGAGCAGTTCTTC. The chain employs TRBV7-2 and TRBJ2-1; D gene ambiguous. Germline CDR1 SGHTA, CDR2 FQGNSA. This CDR3 has 11 residues. Trimming took off 7 bases at V and 4 bases at J, with 5 bases between the two ends.

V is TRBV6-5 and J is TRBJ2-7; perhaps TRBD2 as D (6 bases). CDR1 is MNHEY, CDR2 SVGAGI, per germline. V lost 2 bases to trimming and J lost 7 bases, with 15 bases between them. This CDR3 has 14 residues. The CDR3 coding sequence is TGTGCCAGCAGTTACAATTCGCGGGGCCGGGAGCAGTACTTC. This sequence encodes CASSYNSRGREQYF.

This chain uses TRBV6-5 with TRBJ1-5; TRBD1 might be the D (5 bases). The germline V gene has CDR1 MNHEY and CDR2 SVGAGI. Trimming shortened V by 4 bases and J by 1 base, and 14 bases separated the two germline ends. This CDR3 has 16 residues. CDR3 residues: CASSSPGARSNQPQHF. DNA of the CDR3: TGTGCCAGCAGTTCCCCTGGGGCGAGGAGCAATCAGCCCCAGCATTTT.

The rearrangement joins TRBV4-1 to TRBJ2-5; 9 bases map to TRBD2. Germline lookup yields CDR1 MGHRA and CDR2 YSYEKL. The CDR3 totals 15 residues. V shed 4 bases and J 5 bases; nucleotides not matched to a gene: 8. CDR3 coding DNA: TGCGCCAGCAGCCTGGGACTAGCCGGGGGGGAGACCCAGTACTTC. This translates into CASSLGLAGGETQYF.

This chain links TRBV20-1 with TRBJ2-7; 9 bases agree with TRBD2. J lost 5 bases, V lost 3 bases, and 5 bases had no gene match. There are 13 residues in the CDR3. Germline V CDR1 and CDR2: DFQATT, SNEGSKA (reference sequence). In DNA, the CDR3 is TGCAGTGCTAGTATTGTAGCGGGAGACGAGCAGTACTTC. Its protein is CSASIVAGDEQYF.

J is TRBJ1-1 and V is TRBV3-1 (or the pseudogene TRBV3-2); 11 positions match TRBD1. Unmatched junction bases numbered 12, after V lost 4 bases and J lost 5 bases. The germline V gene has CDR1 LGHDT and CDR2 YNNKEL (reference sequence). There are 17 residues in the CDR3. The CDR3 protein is CASSPGTGGHIRTEAFF. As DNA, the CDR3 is TGTGCCAGCAGCCCGGGGACAGGGGGGCATATACGGACTGAAGCTTTCTTT.

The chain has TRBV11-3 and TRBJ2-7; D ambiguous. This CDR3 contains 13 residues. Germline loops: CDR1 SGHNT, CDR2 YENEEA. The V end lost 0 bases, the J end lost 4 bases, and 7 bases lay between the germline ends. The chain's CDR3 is CASSLERGYEQYF. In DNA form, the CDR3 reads TGTGCCAGCAGCTTAGAACGCGGTTACGAGCAGTACTTC.

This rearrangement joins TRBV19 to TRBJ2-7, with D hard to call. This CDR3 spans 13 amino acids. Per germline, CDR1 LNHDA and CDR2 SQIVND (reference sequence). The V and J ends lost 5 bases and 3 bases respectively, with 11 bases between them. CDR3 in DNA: TGTGCCAGTAGTTCCAGGTTGCTCTACGAGCAGTACTTC. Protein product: CASSSRLLYEQYF.

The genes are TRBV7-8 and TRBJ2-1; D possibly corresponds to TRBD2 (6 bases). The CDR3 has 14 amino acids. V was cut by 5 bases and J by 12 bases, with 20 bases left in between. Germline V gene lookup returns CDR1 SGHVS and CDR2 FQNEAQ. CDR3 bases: TGTGCCAGCAGCCAACCCCGGGACTTCGCTGCGCAGTTCTTC. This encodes CASSQPRDFAAQFF.

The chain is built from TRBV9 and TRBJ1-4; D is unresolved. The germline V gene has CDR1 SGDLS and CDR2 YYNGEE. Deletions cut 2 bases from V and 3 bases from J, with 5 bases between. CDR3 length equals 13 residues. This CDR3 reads CASSVSANEKLFF. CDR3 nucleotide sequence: TGTGCCAGCAGCGTCTCCGCTAATGAAAAACTGTTTTTT.